The subject of this entry is one T cell receptor beta chain. This clone was counted only a few times. Its antigen has not been determined. The sample holds no much larger clone one base away, and base qualities are not on file. The sample comes from a study of vaccination effects on CD4 cells after COVID-19 (dated by TCRdb to 2022 to 2024). As for the study more broadly: In the ViraFEST assay, PBMC were stimulated with viral peptide pools, and antigen-specific CD4+ T cell clonotypes were then identified by expansion using TCR sequencing. Cultures from other donors in the study were sequenced using the Oncomine TCR Beta short-read assay on an Illumina iSeq 100. A total of more than 8 COVID-19 convalescent patients and several SARS-CoV-2-naive healthy vaccine recipients were included in the full study. In both COVID-19 convalescent patients and infection-naive vaccine recipients, the study compared SARS-CoV-2 spike-specific CD4+ TCR repertoires from before mRNA vaccination with those from after it. Each well held fewer than 2.5 million PBMC cultured in IMDM containing around 5% human AB serum, roughly 9.6 IU/ml IL-2 and gentamicin, along with roughly 10 ug/ml peptides. Two doses of either the BNT162b2 or the mRNA-1273 mRNA SARS-CoV-2 vaccine were administered to participants. Here is what the overall study found, with its caveats: Clones induced by infection and clones induced by vaccination both contracted markedly at late timepoints after vaccination, which fits with T cell responses waning over time. The study was limited by a small number of convalescent patients and lacked early post-infection timepoints. In healthy vaccine recipients, vaccine-induced clones were almost all SARS-CoV-2 mono-reactive, with only 1 of 255 cross-reactive with common cold coronaviruses.

After approximately eleven days of culture, CD4+ T cells were isolated with the EasySep CD4+ T cell isolation kit. Negative nucleocapsid antibody results before and after vaccination confirmed that the healthy vaccine recipients had no prior SARS-CoV-2 infection. Half of the culture medium was replaced with fresh IL-2-containing medium on days 3 and 7. Unless noted otherwise, every peptide stimulation condition was cultured in triplicate wells. PBMC were separated from whole blood using Ficoll-Paque Plus gradient centrifugation and were then either cryopreserved at -140C or used fresh. Genomic DNA was extracted from cultured CD4+ T cells with the QIAamp micro DNA kit. Libraries were constructed by the immunoSEQ multiplex PCR assay. DNA from the cultured and isolated CD4+ T cells underwent TCR beta CDR3 sequencing. In the authors' own workflow: Non-productive TCR sequences were removed, reads were trimmed to the CDR3 region, and CDR3s of at least 7 amino acids were retained. Antigen-specific clonotypes were identified with the MANAFEST web app by comparing expansion in peptide wells against reference cultures. To count as positive, a clone had to show expansion at FDR<0.05 compared with the reference and with all other wells, an odds ratio above 5, and a frequency above 0.1% in two replicate wells. A clonotype was defined as cross-reactive if the clonotype was significantly expanded both in SARS-CoV-2 spike wells and in at least one common cold coronavirus spike condition. Using the stringdist R package, CDR3 similarity was measured by Levenshtein distance, and unrooted trees were constructed with ape in R 3.6.1. Not all clones reach the TCRdb copy of this immuneACCESS table, which keeps in-frame sequences only. Checked studies attribute under half of the gap to unresolved V genes and leave the rest unexplained. The D gene and trimming were derived from the DNA, and the V and J assignments and clone size from that table. This sample comprises around 30,000 clones, around 70% of them detected only once. About 4% of the sample lies in the top ten.

Relative to germline, V is 0 bases shorter and J is 0 bases shorter, with 6 bases between their ends. Looking up the germline V gene yields CDR1 LGHNA and CDR2 YNFKEQ. The CDR3 holds 15 amino acids from the cysteine to the phenylalanine. The DNA shown is the 45-base CDR3, in frame from base 1. This receptor was taken from a human donor who received a COVID-19 vaccine. This material consisted of CD4+ T cells from PBMCs cultured without peptide, taken before COVID-19 vaccination. The sequence joins TRBV4-2 to TRBJ1-3, with the D gene call left open. The DNA is as follows: TGTGCCAGCAGCCAAGATGTGAGCTCTGGAAACACCATATATTTT. It encodes CASSQDVSSGNTIYF.